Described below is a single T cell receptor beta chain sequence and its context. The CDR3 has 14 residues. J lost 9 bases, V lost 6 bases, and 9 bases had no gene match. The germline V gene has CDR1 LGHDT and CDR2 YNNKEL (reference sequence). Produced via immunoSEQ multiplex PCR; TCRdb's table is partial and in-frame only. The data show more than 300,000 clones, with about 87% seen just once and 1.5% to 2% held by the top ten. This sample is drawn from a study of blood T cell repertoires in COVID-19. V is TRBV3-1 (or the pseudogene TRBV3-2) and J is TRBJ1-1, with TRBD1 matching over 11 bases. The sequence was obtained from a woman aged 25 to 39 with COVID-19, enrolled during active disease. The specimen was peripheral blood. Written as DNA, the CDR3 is TGTGCCAGCAGAAACGGACAGGGGGCGTCGCAAGCTTTCTTT. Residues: CASRNGQGASQAFF.